The T cell receptor beta chain described here comes from a study of blood T cell repertoires in COVID-19. The wider study: The United States, Italy and Spain were the sources of the acute and convalescent COVID-19 samples. The analysed material was cDNA or gDNA that came from T cells, B-cell-depleted T cells, or PBMCs.

V lost 3 bases and J lost 1, with 6 bases in between. Germline V gene data show CDR1 as SGHTA and CDR2 as FQGTGA. CDR3 size: 13 residues. Per the original data handling: Researchers report that nucleated cell counts were estimated from reference gene primer amplification. Sequenced by immunoSEQ multiplex PCR; TCRdb stores in-frame clones only, minus some. The DNA gave D and trimming, while V, J and clone size come from that table. This sample carries a few hundred thousand clones, around 81% of them seen once, and the ten largest clones take 9.5% to 15%. The sequenced material came from peripheral blood. This chain links TRBV7-3 with TRBJ1-1, with D perhaps TRBD1 (6 bases). This sequence originates from a human donor in a cohort sampled during active COVID-19. DNA of the CDR3: TGTGCCAGCAGCTTGGACAGGAACACTGAAGCTTTCTTT. Its protein is CASSLDRNTEAFF.